This TCR beta chain was captured by sequencing in a study of OX40 agonist ivuxolimab in advanced cancers. The CDR3 loop spans 16 amino acids. CDR1 is SGHDT, CDR2 YYEEEE, per germline. Trimming took 4 bases from V and 2 from J; bases not matched to a gene: 10. Generated by immunoSEQ multiplex PCR, the TCRdb table keeps only in-frame clones and is missing some. The sample consists of roughly 80,000 clones, about 82% of them appearing once. The TCR comes from an adult with an advanced solid tumor such as melanoma, head and neck, liver or kidney cancer. Sequencing was performed on CD4+ or CD8+ T cells sorted from blood, taken in a trial of the OX40 agonist ivuxolimab. The gene calls are TRBV5-6 and TRBJ2-3; TRBD1 matches 7 bases. The CDR3 nucleotides are TGTGCCAGCAGCAAACGGACAGGATACCTCACAGATACGCAGTATTTT. Its translation is CASSKRTGYLTDTQYF.